Sequencing of this T cell receptor beta chain was carried out in a study of shared clonotypes between healthy human individuals. General study results and limits: Shared across several donors were about 4.8% of the naive CD4 clonotypes. Only blood underwent sampling, and tissue repertoires likely differ. In contrast to clonotypes shared by all four donors, non-shared clonotypes had lower generation probabilities. Larger estimated richness was generally seen in naive subsets than in memory subsets.

Cells designated naive CD8 were CD45RO-negative and were positively selected for CCR7, with terminally differentiated effector memory CD45RA+ cells excluded. Data came from immunoSEQ multiplex PCR; TCRdb stores just in-frame clones and leaves some out. In the table there are almost 700,000 clones, approximately 90% of which are singletons. Trimming at V came to 4 bases and at J to 3 bases, leaving 10 bases not matched to a gene. The CDR3 totals 18 residues. Germline V gives CDR1 SGHVS, CDR2 FNYEAQ. A remark on this clone: The target antigen is unknown.

The sequenced sample was naive CD8+ T cells sorted from blood. The receptor was isolated from a man aged 30-40 years in good health. The chain is built from TRBV7-6 and TRBJ2-3, with 13 bases that match TRBD2. As DNA, the CDR3 is TGTGCCAGCAGCTCCCGGACTAGCGGGAGAATAGGGACAGATACGCAGTATTTT. This codes for CASSSRTSGRIGTDTQYF.